This T cell receptor beta chain was observed in a study of monozygotic twins with inflammatory bowel disease. The CDR3 sequence is 14 residues long. CDR1 and CDR2 from the germline V gene are GTSNPN and SVGIG (reference sequence). Regarding this clonotype: What it binds is unknown.

Regarding the study as a whole: Patient-to-patient differences in immunosuppressive treatment may have added variability to the repertoires. IBD patients, compared with healthy twins, shared fewer clonotypes with others (especially with disease activity).

TCRdb re-analyzed the 5' RACE reads; it lists each CDR3 protein once, without DNA. The ten top clones account for about 7.4%, within a sample of 150,000 to 200,000 distinct CDR3 sequences. The sequenced material came from blood. The chain employs TRBV30 and TRBJ1-5; the D call of TRBD1 rests on TCRdb alone, since no DNA is present to check it. The sequence came from a human donor with ulcerative colitis or Crohn's disease, or a healthy co-twin of an affected twin (not recorded which). The CDR3: CAWSRDRGNQPQHF.